This TCR beta chain derives from a study of regulatory T cells in long-lasting Graves disease. To make TCR beta libraries, researchers used iRepertoire HTBI primers and Arm-PCR of CDR3 regions. TCRdb independently ran MiXCR on the multiplex PCR reads; one entry per CDR3 protein. The profile shows approximately 250,000 distinct CDR3 sequences, about 16% of them singletons. Germline V CDR1 and CDR2: SGHAT, FQNNGV. CDR3 size: 14 residues. V was shortened by 5 bases and J by 3 bases, with 14 bases between the two germline ends. As for time point: newly diagnosed GD, antithyroid drugs for less than 3 months. RNA isolated from PBMCs was used to make the TCR library. Diagnosis followed American Thyroid Association guidelines for Graves' disease. In its sample, this clonotype was seen many times.

The sequencing here drew on peripheral blood mononuclear cells (PBMCs), taken at new diagnosis, from a patient treated with antithyroid drugs. The clonotype comes from a female donor with Graves disease. The V and J genes are TRBV11-2 and TRBJ2-7, with D maybe TRBD2 (5 bases). The CDR3 here is CASSRGFGYYEQYF. Here the CDR3 DNA reads TGTGCCAGCAGCCGCGGGTTTGGATACTACGAGCAGTACTTC.